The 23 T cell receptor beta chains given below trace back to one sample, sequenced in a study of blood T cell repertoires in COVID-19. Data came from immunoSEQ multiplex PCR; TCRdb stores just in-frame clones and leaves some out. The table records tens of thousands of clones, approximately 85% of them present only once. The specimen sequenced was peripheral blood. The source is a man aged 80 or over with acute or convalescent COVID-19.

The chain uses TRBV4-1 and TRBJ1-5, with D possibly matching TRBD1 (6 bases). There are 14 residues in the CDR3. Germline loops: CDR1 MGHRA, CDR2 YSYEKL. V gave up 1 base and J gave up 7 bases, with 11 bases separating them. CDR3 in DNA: TGCGCCAGCAGCCAAGGAGGGGGTACGCAGCCCCAGCATTTT. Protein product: CASSQGGGTQPQHF.

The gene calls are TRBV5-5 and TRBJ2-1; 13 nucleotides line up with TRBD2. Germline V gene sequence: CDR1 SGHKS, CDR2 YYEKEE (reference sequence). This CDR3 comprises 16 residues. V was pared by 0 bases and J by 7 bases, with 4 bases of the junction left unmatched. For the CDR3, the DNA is TGTGCCAGCAGCTTGGCCGGGACTAGCGGGAAGAATGAGCAGTTCTTC. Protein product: CASSLAGTSGKNEQFF.

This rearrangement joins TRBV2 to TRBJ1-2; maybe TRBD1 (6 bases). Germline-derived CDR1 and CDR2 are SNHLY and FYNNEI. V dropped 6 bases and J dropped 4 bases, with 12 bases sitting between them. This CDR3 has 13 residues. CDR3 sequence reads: CASSSRGSYGYTF. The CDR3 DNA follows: TGTGCCAGCAGCAGCAGGGGTAGCTATGGCTACACCTTC.

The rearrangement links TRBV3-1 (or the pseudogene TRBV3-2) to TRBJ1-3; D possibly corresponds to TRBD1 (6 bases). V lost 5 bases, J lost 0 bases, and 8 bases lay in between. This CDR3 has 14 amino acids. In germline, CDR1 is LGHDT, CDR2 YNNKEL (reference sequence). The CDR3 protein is CASSMTGSGNTIYF. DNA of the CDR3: TGTGCCAGCAGCATGACAGGCTCTGGAAACACCATATATTTT.

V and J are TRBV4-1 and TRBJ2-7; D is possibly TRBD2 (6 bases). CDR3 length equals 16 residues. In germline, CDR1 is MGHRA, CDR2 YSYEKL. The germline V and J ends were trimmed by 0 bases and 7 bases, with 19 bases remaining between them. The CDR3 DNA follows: TGCGCCAGCAGCCAAGATTTCCCGGGAGCCTCGTGGGAGCAGTACTTC. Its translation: CASSQDFPGASWEQYF.

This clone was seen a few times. CDR3 bases: TGTGCCAGCAGTTTATCGCAGATTAATTCACCCCTCCACTTT. Translated, it gives CASSLSQINSPLHF. The rearrangement joins TRBV27 to TRBJ1-6; D remains unclear. The germline V gene has CDR1 MNHEY and CDR2 SMNVEV (reference sequence). The CDR3 loop spans 14 amino acids. Between the trimmed V and J ends, which lost 0 bases and 6 bases, there was a span of 6 bases.

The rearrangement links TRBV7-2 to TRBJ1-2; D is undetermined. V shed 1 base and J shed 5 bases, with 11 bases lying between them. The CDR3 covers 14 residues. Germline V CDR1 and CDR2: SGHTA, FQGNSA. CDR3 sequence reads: CASSLVEGEYGYTF. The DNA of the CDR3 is TGTGCCAGCAGCTTAGTGGAGGGCGAATATGGCTACACCTTC. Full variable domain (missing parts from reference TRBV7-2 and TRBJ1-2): GAGVSQSPSNKVTEKGKDVELRCDPISGHTALYWYRQSLGQGLEFLIYFQGNSAPDKSGLPSDRFSAERTGGSVSTLTIQRTQQEDSAVYLCASSLVEGEYGYTFGSGTRLTVV.

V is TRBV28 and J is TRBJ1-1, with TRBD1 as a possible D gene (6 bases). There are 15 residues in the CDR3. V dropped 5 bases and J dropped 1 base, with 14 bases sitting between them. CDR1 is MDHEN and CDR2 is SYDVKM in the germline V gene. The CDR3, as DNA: TGTGCCAGCAGTACCCCGGGACATGAGAACACTGAAGCTTTCTTT. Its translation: CASSTPGHENTEAFF.

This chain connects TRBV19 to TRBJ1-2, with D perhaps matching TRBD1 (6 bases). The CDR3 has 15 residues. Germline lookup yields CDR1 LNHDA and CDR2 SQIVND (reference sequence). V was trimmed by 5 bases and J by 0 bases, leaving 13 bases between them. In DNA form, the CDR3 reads TGTGCCAGTAGTGTCGGACAGCTCCCTAACTATGGCTACACCTTC. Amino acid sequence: CASSVGQLPNYGYTF.

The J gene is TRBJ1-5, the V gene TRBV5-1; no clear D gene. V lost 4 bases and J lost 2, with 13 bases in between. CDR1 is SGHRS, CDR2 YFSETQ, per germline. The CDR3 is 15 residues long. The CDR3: CASSPGWEGNQPQHF. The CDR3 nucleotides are TGCGCCAGCAGCCCTGGATGGGAGGGCAATCAGCCCCAGCATTTT.

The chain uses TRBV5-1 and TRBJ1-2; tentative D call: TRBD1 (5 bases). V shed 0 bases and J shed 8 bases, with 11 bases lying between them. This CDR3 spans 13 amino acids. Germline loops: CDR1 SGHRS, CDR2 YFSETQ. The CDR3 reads CASSLVGGEGYTF. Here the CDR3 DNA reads TGCGCCAGCAGCTTGGTCGGGGGTGAAGGCTACACCTTC.

CDR3 protein: CASSLRELDTQYF. As DNA, the CDR3 is TGTGCCAGCAGCTTGCGGGAGTTAGATACGCAGTATTTT. This chain links TRBV3-1 (or the pseudogene TRBV3-2) with TRBJ2-3; 7 nucleotides match TRBD2. The germline V gene encodes CDR1 LGHDT and CDR2 YNNKEL (reference sequence). After removal of 5 bases from V and 5 bases from J, the junction contained 4 bases not matched to a gene. This CDR3 has 13 residues.

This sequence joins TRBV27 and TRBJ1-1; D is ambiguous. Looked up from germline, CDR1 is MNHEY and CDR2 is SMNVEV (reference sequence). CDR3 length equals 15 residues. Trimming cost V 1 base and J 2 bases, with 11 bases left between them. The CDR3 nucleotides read TGTGCCAGCAGTTTATGGGCGGGAAGCAACACTGAAGCTTTCTTT. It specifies CASSLWAGSNTEAFF.

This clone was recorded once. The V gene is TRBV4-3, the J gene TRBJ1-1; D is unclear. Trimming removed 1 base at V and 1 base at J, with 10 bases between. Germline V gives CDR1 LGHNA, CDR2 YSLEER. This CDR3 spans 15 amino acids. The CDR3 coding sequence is TGCGCCAGCAGCCAAGTTGGAGTGTGGAACACTGAAGCTTTCTTT. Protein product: CASSQVGVWNTEAFF.

The CDR3 reads CAISDLDREDTEAFF. In nucleotides, the CDR3 is TGTGCCATCAGTGACCTGGACAGGGAGGACACTGAAGCTTTCTTT. This chain links TRBV10-3 with TRBJ1-1; 8 positions agree with TRBD1. Germline V gene data show CDR1 as ENHRY and CDR2 as SYGVKD. Trimming cost V 3 bases and J 3 bases; bases outside gene matches: 6. This CDR3 contains 15 residues.

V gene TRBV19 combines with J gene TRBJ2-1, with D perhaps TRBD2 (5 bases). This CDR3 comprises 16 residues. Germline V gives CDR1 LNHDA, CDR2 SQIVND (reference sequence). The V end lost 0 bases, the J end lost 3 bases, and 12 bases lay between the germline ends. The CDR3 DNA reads TGTGCCAGTAGTATAGATCTATCGGGGAGCTACAATGAGCAGTTCTTC. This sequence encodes CASSIDLSGSYNEQFF.

For the CDR3, the DNA is TGTGCCAGCAGCTCCCGGGATACGCAGTATTTT. Residues: CASSSRDTQYF. V usage is TRBV7-2 and J usage is TRBJ2-3; D is unclear. Per the germline V gene, CDR1 is SGHTA and CDR2 is FQGNSA. The CDR3 extends over 11 amino acids. V lost 4 bases, J lost 6 bases, and 5 bases lay in between.

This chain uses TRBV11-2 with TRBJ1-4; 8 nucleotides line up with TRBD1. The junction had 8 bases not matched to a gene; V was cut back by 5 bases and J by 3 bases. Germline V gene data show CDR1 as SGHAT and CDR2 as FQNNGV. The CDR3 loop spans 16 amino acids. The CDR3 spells CASSRQGLGANEKLFF. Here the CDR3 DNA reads TGTGCCAGCAGCCGACAGGGGTTGGGGGCTAATGAAAAACTGTTTTTT.

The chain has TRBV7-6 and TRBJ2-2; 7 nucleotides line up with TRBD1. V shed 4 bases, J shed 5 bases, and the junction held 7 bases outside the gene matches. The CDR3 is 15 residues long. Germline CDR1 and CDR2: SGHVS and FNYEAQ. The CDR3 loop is CASSYRDSLTGELFF. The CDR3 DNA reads TGTGCCAGCAGCTACCGGGACAGCCTTACCGGGGAGCTGTTTTTT.

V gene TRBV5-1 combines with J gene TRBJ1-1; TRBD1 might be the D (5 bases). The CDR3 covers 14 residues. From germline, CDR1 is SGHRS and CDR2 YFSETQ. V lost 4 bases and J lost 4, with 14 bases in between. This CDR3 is CASSPGGFGTEAFF. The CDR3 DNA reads TGCGCCAGCAGCCCCGGGGGTTTCGGCACTGAAGCTTTCTTT.

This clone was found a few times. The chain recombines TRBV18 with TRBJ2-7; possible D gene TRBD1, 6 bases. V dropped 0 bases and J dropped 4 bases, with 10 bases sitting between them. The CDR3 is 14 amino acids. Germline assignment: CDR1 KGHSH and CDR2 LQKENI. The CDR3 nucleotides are TGTGCCAGCTCACCACCGGACAGTCGGTACGAGCAGTACTTC. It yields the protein CASSPPDSRYEQYF.

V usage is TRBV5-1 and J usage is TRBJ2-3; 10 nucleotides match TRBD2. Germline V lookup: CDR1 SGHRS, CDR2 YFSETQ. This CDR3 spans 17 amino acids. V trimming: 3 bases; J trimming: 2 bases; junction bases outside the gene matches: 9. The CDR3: CASSSGAGGPSTDTQYF. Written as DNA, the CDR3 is TGCGCCAGCAGCTCTGGAGCGGGAGGGCCCTCCACAGATACGCAGTATTTT.

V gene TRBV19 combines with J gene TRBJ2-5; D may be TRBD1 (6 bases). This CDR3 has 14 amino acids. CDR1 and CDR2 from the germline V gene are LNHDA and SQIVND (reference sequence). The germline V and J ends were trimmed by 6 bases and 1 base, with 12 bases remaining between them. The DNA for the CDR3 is TGTGCCAGTAGGGCCCCGGACAGCCAAGAGACCCAGTACTTC. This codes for CASRAPDSQETQYF.